Shown below are 27 T cell receptor beta chains from a single sample sequenced in a study of T cells in Graves' hyperthyroidism and ophthalmopathy. Using RNA transcripts as the source, TCR beta CDR3 regions were amplified. First-round RT-PCR of the TCR CDR3 relied on the HTBI primer set. TCRdb reanalysed the multiplex PCR reads using MiXCR and keeps one entry per CDR3 protein. Among 370,000 or so distinct CDR3 sequences listed, 25% were seen once. Sequenced material: blood. The source of these receptors is a man between 45 and 60 years old with Graves' hyperthyroidism.

The chain joins TRBV24-1 to TRBJ2-3, with D uncertain. The germline CDR1 and CDR2 sequences are KGHDR and SFDVKD. Trimming removed 1 base at V and 1 base at J, with 5 bases between. This CDR3 comprises 14 residues. The CDR3 bases are TGTGCCACCAGTGATTTCGACGGCACAGATACGCAGTATTTT. Its translation: CATSDFDGTDTQYF.

This clonotype showed up many times. This chain connects TRBV2 to TRBJ2-7; tentatively, D is TRBD2 (6 bases). Germline loops: CDR1 SNHLY, CDR2 FYNNEI. The CDR3 has 14 amino acids. V was shortened by 6 bases and J by 2 bases, with 14 bases between the two germline ends. The CDR3 DNA reads TGTGCCAGCAGCTCGGGGCGGGGAGCCTACGAGCAGTACTTC. It specifies CASSSGRGAYEQYF.

This clonotype was detected ten times or more. This chain links TRBV28 with TRBJ2-7; the match to TRBD2 covers 8 bases. CDR1 is MDHEN, CDR2 SYDVKM, per germline. CDR3 length equals 15 residues. The V segment lost 5 bases and the J segment 7 bases; nucleotides outside the gene matches: 13. The CDR3 spells CASSPREGETREQYF. The CDR3 DNA sequence: TGTGCCAGCAGTCCCCGGGAGGGCGAGACGCGAGAGCAGTACTTC.

The chain couples TRBV2 to TRBJ2-1, with 15 bases fitting TRBD2. The CDR3 sequence is 14 residues long. V lost 10 bases and J lost 8; bases outside the gene matches: 6. Germline-derived CDR1 and CDR2 are SNHLY and FYNNEI. CDR3 DNA: TGTGCCAACGCCGGGACTAGCGGGAGGTATGAGCAGTTCTTC. Residues: CANAGTSGRYEQFF.

The chain joins TRBV6-1 to TRBJ1-1, with a possible D match to TRBD1 (5 bases). Trimming cost V 1 base and J 3 bases, with 9 bases left between them. Germline-derived CDR1 and CDR2 are MNHNS and SASEGT. This CDR3 contains 14 residues. The CDR3 bases are TGTGCCAGCAGTGAAGTCCCGGGGGACACTGAAGCTTTCTTT. The encoded protein is CASSEVPGDTEAFF.

V gene TRBV6-2 or TRBV6-3 combines with J gene TRBJ2-5, with a weak D call TRBD1 (5 bases). The CDR3 consists of 13 residues. CDR1 MNHEY and CDR2 SVGEGT come from the germline V gene. Deletions cut 6 bases from V and 3 bases from J, with 11 bases between. The CDR3 loop reads CASRKTEEETQYF. CDR3 sequence (DNA): TGTGCCAGCAGAAAGACAGAAGAAGAGACCCAGTACTTC.

This rearrangement joins TRBV24-1 to TRBJ2-1, with TRBD1 matching over 9 bases. J lost 2 bases, V lost 4 bases, and 5 bases had no gene match. This CDR3 is 16 amino acids long. Germline CDR1 is KGHDR and CDR2 is SFDVKD. The CDR3 region is CATSEVGQGTYNEQFF. The CDR3 bases are TGTGCCACCAGTGAAGTGGGACAGGGAACCTACAATGAGCAGTTCTTC.

The table lists this clonotype with a few counts. The chain uses TRBV20-1 and TRBJ2-7, with D perhaps matching TRBD1 (6 bases). From germline, CDR1 is DFQATT and CDR2 SNEGSKA (reference sequence). The CDR3 totals 14 residues. Trimming took off 6 bases at V and 0 bases at J, with 15 bases between the two ends. Here the CDR3 reads CSALTGSSSYEQYF. The CDR3, as DNA: TGCAGTGCCCTAACAGGGAGCAGCTCCTACGAGCAGTACTTC.

This clonotype was detected a few times. The chain links TRBV5-1 to TRBJ2-2; D uncertain. The CDR3 loop spans 15 amino acids. Looked up from germline, CDR1 is SGHRS and CDR2 is YFSETQ. Trimming removed 0 bases at V and 4 bases at J, with 10 bases between. The CDR3 DNA is TGCGCCAGCAGCTTGGTTGGCAGCTTCACCGGGGAGCTGTTTTTT. This sequence encodes CASSLVGSFTGELFF. The variable domain in full, completed from reference TRBV5-1 and TRBJ2-2, reads KAGVTQTPRYLIKTRGQQVTLSCSPISGHRSVSWYQQTPGQGLQFLFEYFSETQRNKGNFPGRFSGRQFSNSRSEMNVSTLELGDSALYLCASSLVGSFTGELFFGEGSRLTVL.

This clonotype was seen ten or more times. This chain uses TRBV12-3 or TRBV12-4 with TRBJ2-2; D unclear. V lost 8 bases and J lost 2, with 3 bases in between. The CDR3 length is 11 residues. The chain's CDR3 is CASGNTGELFF. CDR3 bases: TGTGCCAGCGGAAACACCGGGGAGCTGTTTTTT.

This clonotype has at least ten counts. The rearrangement joins TRBV28 to TRBJ1-2; D is undetermined. Germline CDR1 and CDR2: MDHEN and SYDVKM. The CDR3 sequence is 12 residues long. The ends were cut back, 7 bases at V and 5 bases at J, with 11 bases in the middle. CDR3 sequence reads: CASKVSDYGYTF. CDR3 coding DNA: TGTGCCAGCAAGGTCAGCGATTATGGCTACACCTTC.

This clonotype was detected ten times or more. This chain links TRBV2 with TRBJ2-3; D remains ambiguous. There are 14 residues in the CDR3. The V end lost 4 bases, the J end lost 4 bases, and 12 bases lay between the germline ends. Germline V gene data show CDR1 as SNHLY and CDR2 as FYNNEI. The chain's CDR3 is CASSAPSSPDTQYF. CDR3 DNA sequence: TGTGCCAGCAGTGCGCCCTCTAGTCCAGATACGCAGTATTTT. The whole variable domain, filled in from reference TRBV2 and TRBJ2-3, reads EPEVTQTPSHQVTQMGQEVILRCVPISNHLYFYWYRQILGQKVEFLVSFYNNEISEKSEIFDDQFSVERPDGSNFTLKIRSTKLEDSAMYFCASSAPSSPDTQYFGPGTRLTVL.

This clonotype has at least ten counts. CDR3 region: CASSQPGLVKGNEQFF. Written as DNA, the CDR3 is TGTGCCAGCAGCCAACCCGGACTAGTCAAAGGCAATGAGCAGTTCTTC. The J gene is TRBJ2-1, the V gene TRBV3-1, with 7 bases that match TRBD2. V shed 2 bases, J shed 6 bases, and the junction held 10 bases outside the gene matches. Germline loops: CDR1 LGHDT, CDR2 YNNKEL (reference sequence). The CDR3 has 16 amino acids.

This rearrangement joins TRBV3-1 to TRBJ1-1; D remains unclear. V lost 1 base, J lost 11 bases, and 8 bases lay in between. Germline values: CDR1 LGHDT, CDR2 YNNKEL (reference sequence). The CDR3 consists of 11 residues. Here the CDR3 reads CASSQGNRAFF. The CDR3 DNA sequence: TGTGCCAGCAGCCAAGGTAATAGGGCTTTCTTT.

This clonotype was counted a few times. V usage is TRBV7-2 and J usage is TRBJ2-3; D is possibly TRBD1 or TRBD2 (6 bases each). Germline loops: CDR1 SGHTA, CDR2 FQGNSA. The CDR3 covers 14 residues. Trimming pared 5 bases from V and 4 bases from J, leaving 13 bases between. The CDR3 sequence: CASSRKRGADTQYF. Here the CDR3 DNA reads TGTGCCAGCAGCCGAAAAAGGGGGGCAGATACGCAGTATTTT.

The V call is TRBV30, the J call TRBJ1-1, with D uncertain. Germline CDR1 and CDR2: GTSNPN and SVGIG (reference sequence). Trimming removed 8 bases at V and 4 bases at J, with 17 bases between. The CDR3 extends over 13 amino acids. In DNA, the CDR3 is TGTGCCGGCGAGACGGGAGGGAGCACTGAAGCTTTCTTT. Amino acid sequence: CAGETGGSTEAFF.

This clonotype was seen repeatedly, ten times or more. The J gene is TRBJ2-5, the V gene TRBV20-1; TRBD1 is a possible D gene (5 bases). In germline, CDR1 is DFQATT, CDR2 SNEGSKA (reference sequence). This CDR3 has 13 amino acids. V was shortened by 5 bases and J by 0 bases, with 10 bases between the two germline ends. CDR3: CSAPGQNQETQYF. CDR3 sequence (DNA): TGCAGTGCTCCCGGACAAAACCAAGAGACCCAGTACTTC.

The chain uses TRBV27 and TRBJ2-1; tentative D call: TRBD1 (6 bases). Germline V lookup: CDR1 MNHEY, CDR2 SMNVEV (reference sequence). Deletions cut 7 bases from V and 6 bases from J, with 10 bases between. The CDR3 has 12 amino acids. CDR3 protein: CASTGQLNEQFF. The DNA of the CDR3 is TGTGCCAGCACCGGACAGCTCAATGAGCAGTTCTTC.

The V and J genes are TRBV2 and TRBJ1-4; D unclear. V was shortened by 5 bases and J by 0 bases, with 10 bases between the two germline ends. Germline CDR1 is SNHLY and CDR2 is FYNNEI. The CDR3 consists of 15 residues. Here the CDR3 DNA reads TGTGCCAGCAGTCTATCCGGGACAACTAATGAAAAACTGTTTTTT. Its protein product is CASSLSGTTNEKLFF.

This clonotype was recorded a few times. The genes are TRBV12-3 or TRBV12-4 and TRBJ2-5; 7 bases line up with TRBD1. The CDR3 sequence is 13 residues long. V was clipped by 5 bases and J by 4 bases; unmatched bases: 4. CDR3 DNA: TGTGCCAGCAGTGACAGGGTTCTAGAGACCCAGTACTTC. The encoded protein is CASSDRVLETQYF.

The V gene is TRBV20-1, the J gene TRBJ2-3; D ambiguous. V gave up 0 bases and J gave up 8 bases, with 18 bases separating them. This CDR3 is built from 15 residues. The germline V gene has CDR1 DFQATT and CDR2 SNEGSKA (reference sequence). This CDR3 is CSARDPVMGTSTQYF. DNA for the CDR3: TGCAGTGCTAGAGATCCGGTTATGGGTACCAGTACGCAGTATTTT.

The CDR3 DNA reads TGTGCCAGCAGTTACTCCCGGGACAGGCTACTGGACACTGAAGCTTTCTTT. Its translation: CASSYSRDRLLDTEAFF. The J gene is TRBJ1-1, the V gene TRBV6-6, with 8 nucleotides matching TRBD1. CDR1 and CDR2 from the germline V gene are MNHNY and SVGAGI (reference sequence). V gave up 0 bases and J gave up 3 bases; unmatched junction bases: 9. The CDR3 contains 17 residues.

There are a few counts of this clonotype. The chain uses TRBV18 and TRBJ2-1; D is ambiguous. The CDR3 consists of 13 residues. The V end was cut by 2 bases, the J end by 9 bases, with 11 bases between. The germline CDR1 and CDR2 sequences are KGHSH and LQKENI. CDR3 in DNA: TGTGCCAGCTCACCAGCCGCGGTTGGTGAGCAGTTCTTC. Its translation is CASSPAAVGEQFF.

Only a few counts were recorded for this clonotype. V usage is TRBV2 and J usage is TRBJ2-2, with 7 nucleotides matching TRBD2. CDR1 and CDR2 from the germline V gene are SNHLY and FYNNEI. The V gene end was trimmed by 7 bases and the J gene end by 7 bases; junction bases not matched to a gene: 9. The CDR3 totals 14 residues. CDR3 in amino acids: CASKAREFDGELFF. The CDR3 coding sequence is TGTGCCAGCAAGGCGCGGGAGTTTGACGGGGAGCTGTTTTTT.

This clonotype was seen a handful of times. This chain links TRBV7-9 with TRBJ2-5, with no clear D. The germline V gene has CDR1 SEHNR and CDR2 FQNEAQ (reference sequence). CDR3 length: 11 amino acids. V dropped 5 bases and J dropped 11 bases, with 12 bases sitting between them. CDR3 in DNA: TGTGCCAGCAGCGCGGTAGACCAACAGTACTTC. The encoded protein is CASSAVDQQYF.

The rearrangement links TRBV7-9 to TRBJ1-4, with D unresolved. Trimming stripped 3 bases from V and 8 bases from J, with 4 bases between. Germline V CDR1 and CDR2: SEHNR, FQNEAQ (reference sequence). This CDR3 comprises 11 residues. The CDR3 coding sequence is TGTGCCAGCAGCTTTGGGGAAAAACTGTTTTTT. Its translation: CASSFGEKLFF.

This sequence joins TRBV20-1 and TRBJ1-1, with D tentatively TRBD1 (6 bases). Germline V CDR1 and CDR2: DFQATT, SNEGSKA (reference sequence). V lost 3 bases, J lost 0 bases, and 14 bases lay in between. The length of the CDR3 is 15 residues. The CDR3 protein is CSASGQGTMNTEAFF. Written as DNA, the CDR3 is TGCAGTGCTAGTGGGCAGGGGACTATGAACACTGAAGCTTTCTTT.